These 2 T cell receptor beta chains were all obtained from the same sample, sequenced in a study of blood T cells in healthy people across ages. A second PCR of roughly 6 to 12 cycles used a sample-barcoded 5' primer and a J-beta primer mix. Using its own MiXCR run on the 5' RACE reads, TCRdb lists one record per CDR3 protein. Among about 940,000 distinct CDR3 sequences listed, roughly 50% were seen once. Sequencing used blood. The receptors originated from a man aged 25-40 years in good health.

For this clonotype: The junction departs from germline at one end; a sequencing error may be responsible. The rearrangement joins TRBV24-1 to TRBJ2-3, with D possibly matching TRBD1 (5 bases). The CDR3 sequence is 15 residues long. Germline loops: CDR1 KGHDR, CDR2 SFDVKD. CDR3 nucleotide sequence: TGTGCCGCCAGTGATTCGACAGTTAGCACAGATACGCAGTATTTT. Its protein product is CAASDSTVSTDTQYF.

The sample holds many counts of this clonotype. This sequence joins TRBV12-3 or TRBV12-4 and TRBJ2-3; 7 bases agree with TRBD1. The CDR3 sequence is 15 residues long. Trimming cost V 8 bases and J 2 bases; bases outside gene matches: 10. DNA of the CDR3: TGTGCCAGCTCACCGTCAGGGGGAGTCACAGATACGCAGTATTTT. It is translated as CASSPSGGVTDTQYF.